These T cell receptor beta chains were read from a single sample in a study of regulatory T cells in long-lasting Graves disease. TCRdb fed the multiplex PCR reads into MiXCR, producing one record per CDR3 protein. This table has roughly 360,000 distinct CDR3 sequences, about an eighth appearing once. The sample was also linked to a second study, of T cells in Graves' hyperthyroidism and ophthalmopathy.

The input for sequencing was peripheral blood mononuclear cells (PBMCs), taken at new diagnosis, from a patient treated with antithyroid drugs. These receptors came from a woman aged 18-29 years with Graves disease. The CDR3 runs from the conserved cysteine through the conserved F or W. A D gene is named only where the DNA matches it firmly. Part of the rows lack a size; the others show once, few, many or a class for expanded clones.

>many|.|TRBV20-1|TRBJ1-3
CSARDGRNTIYF
TGCAGTGCTAGAGATGGGAGAAACACCATATATTTT
>many|.|TRBV13|TRBJ2-7
CASSLGQMIYEQYF
TGTGCCAGCAGCTTAGGACAGATGATTTACGAGCAGTACTTC
>many|.|TRBV20-1|TRBJ2-3
CSARVAASTDTQYF
TGCAGTGCTAGAGTAGCGGCAAGCACAGATACGCAGTATTTT
>few|.|TRBV4-3|TRBJ1-2
CASSQTDGEGYTF
TGCGCCAGCAGCCAGACCGACGGGGAGGGCTACACCTTC
>many|.|TRBV7-8|TRBJ2-1
CASSRNSGGDTMDDEQFF
TGTGCCAGCAGCAGAAATAGCGGCGGGGACACCATGGACGATGAGCAGTTCTTC
>many|TRBD1|TRBV20-1|TRBJ2-1
CSAPGWDRLNEQFF
TGCAGTGCTCCTGGGTGGGACAGACTCAATGAGCAGTTCTTC
>many|.|TRBV7-9|TRBJ1-2
CASSLGPGARYGYTF
TGTGCCAGCAGCTTAGGTCCGGGGGCCCGATATGGCTACACCTTC
>.|.|TRBV29-1|TRBJ2-2
CSVSGRLNTGELFF
TGCAGCGTATCCGGCAGACTGAACACCGGGGAGCTGTTTTTT
>many|TRBD2|TRBV20-1|TRBJ2-1
CSARALAGGQSSYNEQFF
TGCAGTGCTAGGGCACTAGCGGGAGGGCAAAGCTCCTACAATGAGCAGTTCTTC
>.|.|TRBV7-3|TRBJ2-1
CASSQVGSAGEQFF
TGCGCCAGCAGCCAAGTCGGTTCGGCGGGTGAGCAGTTCTTC
>.|.|TRBV30|TRBJ2-5
CAWSAMGGPRETQYF
TGTGCCTGGAGTGCTATGGGGGGACCGCGAGAGACCCAGTACTTC
>few|.|TRBV20-1|TRBJ2-1
CSAPTDSSFRYGNEQFF
TGCAGTGCCCCAACCGACTCCTCGTTCAGATATGGCAATGAGCAGTTCTTC
>.|TRBD2|TRBV4-2|TRBJ2-1
CASSQDSPSGIYNEQFF
TGTGCCAGCAGCCAAGATTCACCTAGCGGGATCTACAATGAGCAGTTCTTC
>.|.|TRBV7-9|TRBJ1-4
CASSTGHRNEKLFF
TGTGCCAGCAGCACGGGACACCGTAATGAAAAACTGTTTTTT
>many|.|TRBV27|TRBJ2-1
CASSFTDYYNEQFF
TGTGCCAGCAGTTTCACGGACTACTACAATGAGCAGTTCTTC